This T cell receptor beta chain was documented in a study of T cells in tumors after PD-1 blockade. The wider study: Some patients also took daily vismodegib 150 mg during anti-PD-1 treatment. On average, peripheral blood gave over 95,000 TCR templates and 33,000 or so unique clonotypes.

Germline CDR1 reads MNHEY; CDR2 reads SMNVEV (reference sequence). Trimming took off 8 bases at V and 1 base at J, with 19 bases between the two ends. The CDR3 has 16 residues. Data came from immunoSEQ multiplex PCR; TCRdb stores just in-frame clones and leaves some out. The repertoire holds about 35,000 clones, with 78% as singletons. The sequencing used PBMCs, collected before anti-PD-1 treatment. This sequence originates from a human donor with basal cell carcinoma. The V call is TRBV27, the J call TRBJ2-3; D might be TRBD1 (6 bases). The CDR3 loop is CASRRSRGRGTDTQYF. As DNA, the CDR3 is TGTGCCAGCCGGCGAAGCAGGGGAAGGGGCACAGATACGCAGTATTTT.